This is a list of T cell receptor beta chains from one sample in a study of blood T cell repertoires in COVID-19. The protocol was immunoSEQ multiplex PCR, while the TCRdb copy is restricted to in-frame clones and leaves out a portion. Among 150,000 to 200,000 clones listed, approximately 88% were seen once. What was sequenced was PBMCs or T cells enriched from blood (not recorded which). Every receptor here comes from a woman aged 55-70 years who had recovered from COVID-19. Each CDR3 is given with its conserved first and last residue. The D gene is left open where the match is weak. Some rows have no size entry. The others give once, few or many, or a class for an expanded clone.

V	length	D	size	J	DNA	CDR3
TRBV7-9	16	TRBD1	-	TRBJ2-3	TGTGCCAGCAGCCTGGATGGGGCAGGGGGTACAGATACGCAGTATTTT	CASSLDGAGGTDTQYF
TRBV6-6	16	TRBD2	-	TRBJ2-1	TGTGCCAGCAGTTACTCAAGTGGACTAGTTGGCAATGAGCAGTTCTTC	CASSYSSGLVGNEQFF
TRBV6-6	18	-	-	TRBJ1-5	TGTGCCAGCAGTCACCTCCGCCGGGGGGGTTTGAGCAATCAGCCCCAGCATTTT	CASSHLRRGGLSNQPQHF
TRBV4-2	16	TRBD1	-	TRBJ1-1	TGTGCCAGCAGCCAAGAATCCGGCAGGGGGAGGACTGAAGCTTTCTTT	CASSQESGRGRTEAFF
TRBV29-1	12	-	once	TRBJ2-1	TGCAGCGTTGACAGGGGTAGGAATGAGCAGTTCTTC	CSVDRGRNEQFF
TRBV28	15	-	-	TRBJ1-3	TGTGCCAGCAGCCATCGCAGGGGCTCTGGAAACACCATATATTTT	CASSHRRGSGNTIYF
TRBV2	14	TRBD1	-	TRBJ2-3	TGTGCCAGCAGTGTGGACAGGGCTGAAGATACGCAGTATTTT	CASSVDRAEDTQYF
TRBV6-1	14	-	once	TRBJ1-1	TGTGCCAGCAGTGAAAGTGGCGCAGGCACTGAAGCTTTCTTT	CASSESGAGTEAFF
TRBV5-4	13	TRBD1	-	TRBJ1-2	TGTGCCAGCAGCTTGGACCGACAGGGGGGCTACACCTTC	CASSLDRQGGYTF
TRBV24-1	16	TRBD1	-	TRBJ1-5	TGTGCCACCAGTGAAGGAGGGACAGGGGTTGTCCAGCCCCAGCATTTT	CATSEGGTGVVQPQHF
TRBV2	13	TRBD1	-	TRBJ2-3	TGTGCCAGCTTACGGGACAGCTCTGATACGCAGTATTTT	CASLRDSSDTQYF
TRBV27	14	-	once	TRBJ1-4	TGTGCCAGCAGTTTAGGAGGGCTAGGGGAAAAACTGTTTTTT	CASSLGGLGEKLFF
TRBV27	15	TRBD1	-	TRBJ1-1	TGTGCCAGCAGTTCGAGACAGGGTTGGATCACTGAAGCTTTCTTT	CASSSRQGWITEAFF
TRBV27	15	-	few	TRBJ1-6	TGTGCCAGAACACATTGGAGCTCCTATAATTCACCCCTCCACTTT	CARTHWSSYNSPLHF
TRBV5-1	15	TRBD2	-	TRBJ2-1	TGCGCCAGCAGCCCGGGACTAGCGCAATACAATGAGCAGTTCTTC	CASSPGLAQYNEQFF
TRBV19	16	TRBD1	-	TRBJ2-5	TGTGCCAGTAGTATAGGACCACGACAGGGTCGAGAGACCCAGTACTTC	CASSIGPRQGRETQYF
TRBV4-1	16	TRBD1	-	TRBJ1-4	TGCGCCAGCAGCCTCGAGTGGACAGGGGGCGGTGAAAAACTGTTTTTT	CASSLEWTGGGEKLFF
TRBV27	16	-	once	TRBJ1-4	TGTGCCAGCAGTTCACCTGGACTGACGGGAGCGGGAAAACTGTTTTTT	CASSSPGLTGAGKLFF
TRBV21-1	12	-	-	TRBJ1-6	TGTGCCAGCAGCAAACGGAATTCACCCCTCCACTTT	CASSKRNSPLHF
TRBV7-9	14	-	-	TRBJ1-3	TGTGCCAGCAGCTTTGCAGGGAATGGAAACACCATATATTTT	CASSFAGNGNTIYF
TRBV24-1	19	-	-	TRBJ1-5	TGTGCCACCAGTGATCCCGGGGGGGGCGCGTTCGATAGCAATCAGCCCCAGCATTTT	CATSDPGGGAFDSNQPQHF
TRBV27	15	TRBD2	-	TRBJ2-1	TGTGCCAGCAGTTTCTTGGGCCGCGGGGGGAATGAGCAGTTCTTC	CASSFLGRGGNEQFF
TRBV6-6	16	TRBD1	-	TRBJ1-2	TGTGCCAGCAGTTACTCGATTGAGGCGAGGGGGCATGGCTACACCTTC	CASSYSIEARGHGYTF
TRBV28	14	-	few	TRBJ2-7	TGTGCCAGCAGTTTCCCCCCTACAGGAGATAAGCAGTACTTC	CASSFPPTGDKQYF
TRBV19	16	-	-	TRBJ1-6	TGTGCCAGTAGTATTGGGGGGACTATTAATAATTCACCCCTCCACTTT	CASSIGGTINNSPLHF
TRBV5-1	13	-	-	TRBJ2-5	TGCGCCAGCAGCTCGTTCTCGGGGGAGACCCAGTACTTC	CASSSFSGETQYF
TRBV6-4	19	TRBD2	-	TRBJ2-7	TGTGCCAGCCGCCCTATGGGGCTAGCGGGAGGGAAAGGTAGCTACGAGCAGTACTTC	CASRPMGLAGGKGSYEQYF